The rows below give T cell receptor beta chains drawn from one sample of a study of blood T cell repertoires in COVID-19. Here immunoSEQ multiplex PCR was the method, and the copy in TCRdb shows in-frame clones only, minus some. The repertoire consists of 150,000 to 200,000 clones, with around 87% occurring once and the leading ten covering approximately 2.7%. Sequencing input: peripheral blood. The receptors were gathered from a man in his forties or fifties with active or convalescent COVID-19. The CDR3 runs from the conserved cysteine through the conserved F or W. D genes are given only for firm matches. Clone size appears in some rows only: once, few, many, or a class for an expanded clone.

few,NA,TRBJ1-5,TRBV20-1,CSAGQPQHF,TGCAGTGCCGGTCAGCCCCAGCATTTT
NA,TRBD2,TRBJ2-1,TRBV19,CASSRGGSSYNEQFF,TGTGCCAGTAGTAGGGGGGGGAGTAGTTACAATGAGCAGTTCTTC
NA,TRBD2,TRBJ2-7,TRBV27,CASRPSGGPYEQYF,TGTGCCAGCAGACCGAGCGGGGGACCCTACGAGCAGTACTTC
NA,TRBD2,TRBJ2-1,TRBV5-1,CASSLHGTSGGYEQFF,TGCGCCAGCAGCCTCCACGGTACTAGCGGGGGCTATGAGCAGTTCTTC
NA,NA,TRBJ1-6,TRBV6-5,CASSPNSDRTSPLHF,TGTGCCAGCAGTCCAAATTCGGACAGAACTTCACCCCTCCACTTT
NA,TRBD1,TRBJ1-6,TRBV27,CASSIKTGFSSPLHF,TGTGCCAGCAGTATCAAGACAGGGTTTAGCAGTCCCCTCCACTTT
NA,NA,TRBJ2-7,TRBV2,CASSLERGYEQYF,TGTGCCAGCAGTCTAGAAAGGGGCTACGAGCAGTACTTC
NA,NA,TRBJ2-2,TRBV2,CASSAQGIKNTGELFF,TGTGCCAGCAGTGCTCAGGGGATAAAAAACACCGGGGAGCTGTTTTTT
NA,TRBD1,TRBJ1-2,TRBV29-1,CSVGPRQGDYGYTF,TGCAGCGTTGGGCCCAGACAGGGGGACTATGGCTACACCTTC
NA,TRBD2,TRBJ2-3,TRBV11-2,CASSFGSSGGPDTQYF,TGTGCCAGCAGCTTCGGGTCTAGCGGGGGCCCGGATACGCAGTATTTT
NA,TRBD1,TRBJ1-3,TRBV5-6,CASSNRQGAFGNTIYF,TGTGCCAGCAGCAATAGACAGGGGGCTTTTGGAAACACCATATATTTT
NA,NA,TRBJ1-2,TRBV12-3/TRBV12-4,CASSLYSVYGYTF,TGTGCCAGCAGTTTATACAGTGTCTATGGCTACACCTTC
NA,NA,TRBJ1-1,TRBV5-5,CASTSGVLGNTEAFF,TGTGCCAGCACCTCGGGGGTACTCGGGAACACTGAAGCTTTCTTT
NA,TRBD1,TRBJ2-7,TRBV4-1,CASSHLGTGPKSYEQYF,TGCGCCAGCAGCCACCTCGGGACAGGGCCTAAGTCCTACGAGCAGTACTTC
NA,NA,TRBJ1-6,TRBV4-2,CASSLRGESSYNSPLHF,TGTGCCAGCAGCCTCCGTGGGGAGAGCTCCTATAATTCACCCCTCCACTTT
NA,NA,TRBJ1-5,TRBV15,CATSRAVDQPQHF,TGTGCCACCAGCAGAGCGGTGGATCAGCCCCAGCATTTT
NA,TRBD1,TRBJ1-6,TRBV6-2/TRBV6-3,CASSPQGAGGGNSPLHF,TGTGCCAGCAGTCCCCAAGGGGCAGGGGGAGGCAATTCACCCCTCCACTTT
NA,TRBD1,TRBJ2-1,TRBV4-1,CASSQLQGISYNEQFF,TGCGCCAGCAGCCAATTACAGGGGATCAGCTACAATGAGCAGTTCTTC
NA,NA,TRBJ2-1,TRBV10-1,CASSESIGRGSYNEQFF,TGCGCCAGCAGTGAGTCTATAGGCAGGGGTTCCTACAATGAGCAGTTCTTC
NA,NA,TRBJ2-3,TRBV7-8,CASSLSRLLSTDTQYF,TGTGCCAGCAGCTTAAGCAGACTACTTTCCACAGATACGCAGTATTTT
NA,TRBD2,TRBJ2-2,TRBV28,CASSFASGGGTGELFF,TGTGCCAGCAGTTTCGCTAGCGGGGGGGGCACCGGGGAGCTGTTTTTT
NA,TRBD1,TRBJ1-4,TRBV10-3,CAISGQGEKLFF,TGTGCCATCAGTGGACAGGGTGAAAAACTGTTTTTT
NA,TRBD2,TRBJ2-5,TRBV27,CASKVRSGDYTQETQYF,TGTGCCAGCAAGGTTAGAAGCGGGGACTATACCCAAGAGACCCAGTACTTC
NA,NA,TRBJ2-7,TRBV3-1/TRBV3-2,CASSRAAAYEQYF,TGTGCCAGCAGCCGGGCAGCTGCCTACGAGCAGTACTTC
NA,NA,TRBJ2-3,TRBV3-1/TRBV3-2,CASSLLSGVSTDTQYF,TGTGCCAGCAGTCTCCTTTCGGGGGTCTCCACAGATACGCAGTATTTT
NA,TRBD1,TRBJ1-1,TRBV10-2,CASRAGQGAVTEAFF,TGCGCCAGCAGGGCGGGACAGGGGGCGGTCACTGAAGCTTTCTTT
NA,NA,TRBJ2-1,TRBV5-1,CASSLAATGYNEQFF,TGCGCCAGCAGCTTGGCCGCGACAGGTTACAATGAGCAGTTCTTC
NA,TRBD1,TRBJ1-5,TRBV3-1/TRBV3-2,CASSRGQPNQPQHF,TGTGCCAGCAGCCGGGGACAGCCTAATCAGCCCCAGCATTTT
NA,NA,TRBJ1-5,TRBV11-2,CASSLGRETGRQPQHF,TGTGCCAGCAGCTTAGGAAGGGAGACAGGACGGCAGCCCCAGCATTTT
NA,TRBD2,TRBJ2-3,TRBV10-3,CATVPGGAGTDTQYF,TGTGCCACCGTCCCCGGGGGGGCCGGCACAGATACGCAGTATTTT
NA,NA,TRBJ2-2,TRBV5-8,CASSSFGGELFF,TGTGCCAGCAGCAGCTTTGGCGGGGAGCTGTTTTTT
NA,NA,TRBJ1-5,TRBV6-5,CASRRDNSNQPQHF,TGTGCCAGCAGGCGGGATAATAGCAATCAGCCCCAGCATTTT
NA,TRBD1,TRBJ2-3,TRBV12-5,CASGIGQGTDTQYF,TGTGCTAGTGGTATCGGACAGGGTACAGATACGCAGTATTTT
NA,NA,TRBJ2-7,TRBV30,CAWSSQAGGEQYF,TGTGCCTGGAGCAGCCAGGCTGGCGGGGAGCAGTACTTC
NA,NA,TRBJ1-1,TRBV6-1,CASSEARLQGGEAFF,TGTGCCAGCAGTGAAGCACGCTTACAGGGTGGTGAAGCTTTCTTT
NA,NA,TRBJ1-1,TRBV4-1,CASSQVQGVPFF,TGCGCCAGCAGCCAAGTGCAGGGCGTTCCTTTCTTT
NA,NA,TRBJ2-2,TRBV6-2/TRBV6-3,CASSYVGFGVYTGELFF,TGTGCCAGCAGTTACGTTGGATTCGGGGTTTACACCGGGGAGCTGTTTTTT
NA,NA,TRBJ1-6,TRBV4-3,CASSQKSGGNSPLHF,TGCGCCAGCAGCCAGAAATCCGGGGGGAATTCACCCCTCCACTTT
NA,NA,TRBJ1-2,TRBV30,CAWIGGSNYGYTF,TGTGCCTGGATCGGCGGGTCTAACTATGGCTACACCTTC
NA,TRBD1,TRBJ2-3,TRBV5-1,CASSLTGGADTQYF,TGCGCCAGCAGCTTAACAGGGGGCGCAGATACGCAGTATTTT
NA,TRBD2,TRBJ2-3,TRBV3-1/TRBV3-2,CASEPGGGRADTQYF,TGTGCCAGCGAACCGGGCGGGGGTAGGGCAGATACGCAGTATTTT
NA,NA,TRBJ2-7,TRBV27,CASSLTGGSYEQYF,TGTGCCAGCAGTTTGACCGGAGGGTCCTACGAGCAGTACTTC
NA,NA,TRBJ2-4,TRBV7-9,CASSPQELLAKNIQYF,TGTGCCAGCAGCCCGCAAGAGCTCCTAGCCAAAAACATTCAGTACTTC
NA,NA,TRBJ1-3,TRBV6-2/TRBV6-3,CASSYPRGSMIRGVDTIYF,TGTGCCAGCAGTTACCCCCGTGGAAGTATGATCCGAGGAGTGGACACCATATATTTT